Shown below are 25 T cell receptor beta chains from a single sample sequenced in a study of blood T cell repertoires in COVID-19. Using immunoSEQ multiplex PCR, the repertoire was profiled, and TCRdb retains in-frame clones only, with some absent. The sample contains 55,000 to 80,000 clones, about 70% of which appear only once. The sequenced sample was peripheral blood. These receptors originate from a human donor in a cohort sampled during active COVID-19.

The V gene is TRBV3-1 (or the pseudogene TRBV3-2), the J gene TRBJ2-5; 12 nucleotides align to TRBD2. Germline lookup yields CDR1 LGHDT and CDR2 YNNKEL (reference sequence). With 0 bases clipped from V and 5 bases from J, the junction kept 13 bases outside the gene matches. The CDR3 sequence is 19 residues long. The CDR3 DNA reads TGTGCCAGCAGCCAAGAACGATCTAGCGGGGGGGCCTTTATGGAGACCCAGTACTTC. This sequence encodes CASSQERSSGGAFMETQYF.

The chain couples TRBV24-1 to TRBJ2-3; 15 bases match TRBD2. The germline CDR1 and CDR2 sequences are KGHDR and SFDVKD. CDR3 length: 17 residues. Losses at the gene ends were 3 bases for V and 1 base for J; bases not matched to a gene: 1. The chain's CDR3 is CATSDRTSGGGTDTQYF. Written as DNA, the CDR3 is TGTGCCACCAGTGATAGGACTAGCGGGGGGGGCACAGATACGCAGTATTTT.

V gene TRBV5-6 combines with J gene TRBJ2-1; 10 bases map to TRBD1. CDR1 and CDR2 from the germline V gene are SGHDT and YYEEEE. The CDR3 extends over 16 amino acids. V was clipped by 5 bases and J by 6 bases; unmatched bases: 11. As DNA, the CDR3 is TGTGCCAGCAGTTTTACTGACAGGGGGCAGGTCAATGAGCAGTTCTTC. Its translation is CASSFTDRGQVNEQFF.

The chain joins TRBV19 to TRBJ1-2, with D unclear. The ends were cut back, 6 bases at V and 4 bases at J, with 12 bases in the middle. CDR1 is LNHDA, CDR2 SQIVND, per germline (reference sequence). The CDR3 is 13 residues long. This CDR3 reads CASRKDLVYGYTF. CDR3 DNA: TGTGCCAGTAGAAAGGACTTGGTCTATGGCTACACCTTC.

This clone has a handful of counts. The chain couples TRBV18 to TRBJ2-2; D possibly corresponds to TRBD2 (5 bases). There are 15 residues in the CDR3. Between the trimmed V and J ends, which lost 3 bases and 0 bases, there was a span of 8 bases. Germline assignment: CDR1 KGHSH and CDR2 LQKENI. The CDR3 protein is CASSPLDSNTGELFF. In DNA, the CDR3 is TGTGCCAGCTCACCCTTGGACTCGAACACCGGGGAGCTGTTTTTT.

V is TRBV24-1 and J is TRBJ2-7, with TRBD1 identical over 7 bases. The junction had 4 bases not matched to a gene; V was cut back by 5 bases and J by 1 base. Germline V gene data show CDR1 as KGHDR and CDR2 as SFDVKD. The CDR3 contains 14 residues. CDR3 protein: CATSARDRSYEQYF. In DNA, the CDR3 is TGTGCCACCAGTGCCCGGGACAGATCCTACGAGCAGTACTTC.

This clone turned up a few times. Sequence at one end of the junction differs from germline and may be a read error. The chain employs TRBV7-7 and TRBJ2-7, with 9 nucleotides matching TRBD1. Germline V gene data show CDR1 as SSHAT and CDR2 as FNYEAQ (reference sequence). The CDR3 totals 12 residues. CDR3 nucleotides: TGTGCTAGCAGCACGACAGGGGGCGAGCAGTACTTC. It specifies CASSTTGGEQYF.

J is TRBJ2-2 and V is TRBV6-6, with 9 nucleotides matching TRBD1. V trimming: 6 bases; J trimming: 3 bases; junction bases outside the gene matches: 8. Germline V gene data show CDR1 as MNHNY and CDR2 as SVGAGI (reference sequence). This CDR3 is built from 16 residues. CDR3 sequence (DNA): TGTGCCAGCAGGCTTACAGGGGGCATCGACACCGGGGAGCTGTTTTTT. Encoded protein: CASRLTGGIDTGELFF.

This clone showed up just once. The junction shows a germline mismatch at one end, possibly a read error. The chain has TRBV7-9 and TRBJ1-1; no clear D. The CDR3 loop spans 13 amino acids. The germline V gene encodes CDR1 SEHNR and CDR2 FQNEAQ (reference sequence). The CDR3 spells CASSFGGSTEVFF. Here the CDR3 DNA reads TGTGCCAGCAGCTTCGGAGGCAGCACTGAAGTTTTCTTT.

This clone was seen only a few times. The chain combines TRBV10-1 with TRBJ2-1; D perhaps matches TRBD1 (6 bases). CDR1 is WNHNN, CDR2 SYGVQD, per germline (reference sequence). The CDR3 spans 14 residues. V was shortened by 2 bases and J by 6 bases, with 11 bases between the two germline ends. CDR3 in amino acids: CASSESTGFNEQFF. DNA of the CDR3: TGCGCCAGCAGTGAGAGCACAGGGTTCAATGAGCAGTTCTTC.

V usage is TRBV4-1 and J usage is TRBJ2-7; 11 positions match TRBD1. The V gene end was trimmed by 2 bases and the J gene end by 5 bases; junction bases not matched to a gene: 5. The CDR3 is 15 residues long. Germline V gene sequence: CDR1 MGHRA, CDR2 YSYEKL. The CDR3 sequence is CASSQNPGQGDEQYF. CDR3 coding DNA: TGCGCCAGCAGCCAAAACCCGGGACAGGGGGACGAGCAGTACTTC.

The rearrangement joins TRBV7-2 to TRBJ1-2; 7 bases line up with TRBD1. V dropped 7 bases and J dropped 6; count of bases not matched to a gene: 5. This CDR3 spans 12 amino acids. Germline V CDR1 and CDR2: SGHTA, FQGNSA. This CDR3 is CASTQGTDGYTF. The DNA for the CDR3 is TGTGCCAGCACCCAGGGGACAGATGGCTACACCTTC.

The rearrangement joins TRBV3-1 (or the pseudogene TRBV3-2) to TRBJ1-2; TRBD1 aligns across 9 bases. This CDR3 comprises 14 residues. The germline gives CDR1 LGHDT, CDR2 YNNKEL (reference sequence). V lost 2 bases to trimming and J lost 13 bases; unmatched junction nucleotides: 11. For the CDR3, the DNA is TGTGCCAGCAGCCAACCTACCGGGACAGGGTTTGTCACCTTC. This codes for CASSQPTGTGFVTF.

This clone was seen a handful of times. The rearrangement links TRBV30 to TRBJ2-3; possibly TRBD2 for D (7 bases). Germline V lookup: CDR1 GTSNPN, CDR2 SVGIG (reference sequence). Deletions cut 0 bases from V and 6 bases from J, with 16 bases between. This CDR3 has 15 residues. The CDR3 nucleotides are TGTGCCTGGAGTGTAGGTGGGGGGGCCCCGGATACGCAGTATTTT. Its protein product is CAWSVGGGAPDTQYF. The variable domain in full, with the rest retrieved from reference TRBV30 and TRBJ2-3, is SQTIHQWPATLVQPVGSPLSLECTVEGTSNPNLYWYRQAAGRGLQLLFYSVGIGQISSEVPQNLSASRPQDRQFILSSKKLLLSDSGFYLCAWSVGGGAPDTQYFGPGTRLTVL.

This chain connects TRBV9 to TRBJ1-3, with D possibly matching TRBD1 (5 bases). Per germline, CDR1 SGDLS and CDR2 YYNGEE. The CDR3 covers 16 residues. The V end lost 0 bases, the J end lost 0 bases, and 10 bases lay between the germline ends. The CDR3 spells CASSVEGHNSGNTIYF. CDR3 nucleotide sequence: TGTGCCAGCAGCGTAGAAGGACATAACTCTGGAAACACCATATATTTT.

There are a few counts of this clone. This chain connects TRBV10-1 to TRBJ1-2; 11 bases align to TRBD1. With V trimmed by 3 bases and J by 12 bases, 15 bases remained unmatched. Looked up from germline, CDR1 is WNHNN and CDR2 is SYGVQD (reference sequence). This CDR3 is 16 amino acids long. CDR3 sequence: CASSEPLWGQGDFDTF. The CDR3, as DNA: TGCGCCAGCAGTGAACCCTTATGGGGACAGGGGGACTTCGACACCTTC.

The chain links TRBV6-6 to TRBJ2-7, with D perhaps TRBD2 (5 bases). V lost 5 bases and J 5 bases, leaving 16 bases between the germline ends. Germline V CDR1 and CDR2: MNHNY, SVGAGI (reference sequence). This CDR3 is built from 14 residues. The CDR3 spells CASSPPGSLDEQYF. CDR3 in DNA: TGTGCCAGCAGTCCCCCGGGGTCGCTGGACGAGCAGTACTTC.

This chain links TRBV30 with TRBJ1-1; a weak D match, TRBD1 (5 bases). This CDR3 comprises 13 residues. Trimming cost V 1 base and J 6 bases, with 12 bases left between them. Germline CDR1 reads GTSNPN; CDR2 reads SVGIG (reference sequence). CDR3 loop: CAWSAGRASEAFF. The DNA of the CDR3 is TGTGCCTGGAGTGCCGGCAGGGCCTCTGAAGCTTTCTTT.

This chain joins TRBV5-6 and TRBJ2-5; TRBD2 matches at 15 bases. Losses at the gene ends were 2 bases for V and 1 base for J; bases not matched to a gene: 3. Germline assignment: CDR1 SGHDT and CDR2 YYEEEE. The CDR3 contains 17 residues. In DNA, the CDR3 is TGTGCCAGCAGCTTTCGGACTAGCGGGGGGGCCCAAGAGACCCAGTACTTC. Encoded protein: CASSFRTSGGAQETQYF. Using reference TRBV5-6 and TRBJ2-5 for the parts outside the CDR3, the full variable domain is DAGVTQSPTHLIKTRGQQVTLRCSPKSGHDTVSWYQQALGQGPQFIFQYYEEEERQRGNFPDRFSGHQFPNYSSELNVNALLLGDSALYLCASSFRTSGGAQETQYFGPGTRLLVL.

This chain links TRBV5-5 with TRBJ2-7; no firm D call. The germline CDR1 and CDR2 sequences are SGHKS and YYEKEE (reference sequence). This CDR3 is built from 14 residues. V dropped 2 bases and J dropped 2 bases, with 11 bases sitting between them. The CDR3 is CASSLDAGPYEQYF. DNA for the CDR3: TGTGCCAGCAGCTTAGATGCAGGCCCCTACGAGCAGTACTTC.

The table lists this clone with a few counts. This sequence joins TRBV28 and TRBJ1-2; the match to TRBD1 covers 8 bases. The CDR3 loop spans 16 amino acids. Germline loops: CDR1 MDHEN, CDR2 SYDVKM. V lost 2 bases and J lost 5; bases outside the gene matches: 10. In DNA, the CDR3 is TGTGCCAGCAGTTTACGGACAGGGCCCCAACTATATGGCTACACCTTC. This sequence encodes CASSLRTGPQLYGYTF.

V usage is TRBV4-2 and J usage is TRBJ2-7; 7 nucleotides line up with TRBD1. V lost 3 bases and J lost 4; bases outside the gene matches: 9. The CDR3 is made up of 15 amino acids. Germline loops: CDR1 LGHNA, CDR2 YNFKEQ. CDR3 in DNA: TGTGCCAGCAGCCAGACGACAGGGACAAGTTACGAGCAGTACTTC. Translated: CASSQTTGTSYEQYF.

The chain couples TRBV27 to TRBJ2-1, with 9 bases that match TRBD1. This CDR3 spans 15 amino acids. CDR1 and CDR2 (germline): MNHEY, SMNVEV (reference sequence). Trimming removed 8 bases from V and 7 bases from J; junction bases left unmatched: 12. The CDR3 bases are TGTGCCAGCGCGCGGTGGTCTGGGACAGGGAATGAGCAGTTCTTC. Amino acid sequence: CASARWSGTGNEQFF.

The chain joins TRBV28 to TRBJ1-1; 9 nucleotides align to TRBD1. CDR1 and CDR2 (germline): MDHEN, SYDVKM. Trimming removed 5 bases from V and 4 bases from J; junction bases left unmatched: 5. This CDR3 is 14 amino acids long. DNA of the CDR3: TGTGCCAGCAGTCAAGACAGGGGGGGCACTGAAGCTTTCTTT. This sequence encodes CASSQDRGGTEAFF.

This chain connects TRBV27 to TRBJ1-6, with TRBD1 matching over 8 bases. CDR3 size: 16 residues. With V trimmed by 6 bases and J by 7 bases, 11 bases remained unmatched. Germline V gene lookup returns CDR1 MNHEY and CDR2 SMNVEV (reference sequence). The CDR3 DNA follows: TGTGCCAGCAGCCCATTTGGACAGGGAGGAAATTCACCCCTCCACTTT. Its protein is CASSPFGQGGNSPLHF.